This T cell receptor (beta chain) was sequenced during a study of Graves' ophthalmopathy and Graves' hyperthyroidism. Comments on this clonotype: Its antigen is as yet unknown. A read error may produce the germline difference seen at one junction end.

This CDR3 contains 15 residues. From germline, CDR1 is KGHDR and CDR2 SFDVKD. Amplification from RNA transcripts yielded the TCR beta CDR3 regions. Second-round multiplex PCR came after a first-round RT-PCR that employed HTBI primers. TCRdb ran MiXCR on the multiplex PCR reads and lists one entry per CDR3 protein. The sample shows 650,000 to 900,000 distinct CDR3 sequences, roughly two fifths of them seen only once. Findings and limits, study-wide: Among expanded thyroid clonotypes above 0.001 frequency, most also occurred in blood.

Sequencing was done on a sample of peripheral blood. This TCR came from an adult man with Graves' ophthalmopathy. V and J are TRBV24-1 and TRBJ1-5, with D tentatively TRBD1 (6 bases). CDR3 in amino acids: CASSYLGQVKQPQHF. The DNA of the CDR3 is TGTGCCAGCAGTTACCTGGGACAAGTCAAACAGCCCCAGCATTTT.